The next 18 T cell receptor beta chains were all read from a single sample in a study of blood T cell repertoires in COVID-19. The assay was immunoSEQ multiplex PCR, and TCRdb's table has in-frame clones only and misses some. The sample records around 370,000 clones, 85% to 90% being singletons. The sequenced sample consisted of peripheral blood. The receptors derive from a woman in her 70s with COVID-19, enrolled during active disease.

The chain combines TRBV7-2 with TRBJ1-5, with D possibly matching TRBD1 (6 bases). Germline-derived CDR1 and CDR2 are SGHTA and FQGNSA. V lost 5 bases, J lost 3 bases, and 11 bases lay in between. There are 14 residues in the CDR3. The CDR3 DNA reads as TGTGCCAGCAGCCAGGGGACAAACAATCAGCCCCAGCATTTT. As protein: CASSQGTNNQPQHF.

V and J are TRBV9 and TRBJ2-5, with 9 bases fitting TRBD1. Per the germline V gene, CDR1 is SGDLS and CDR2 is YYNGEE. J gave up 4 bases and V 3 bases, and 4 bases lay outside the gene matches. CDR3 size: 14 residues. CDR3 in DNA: TGTGCCAGCAGCGCGAACAGGGGGCGAGAGACCCAGTACTTC. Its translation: CASSANRGRETQYF.

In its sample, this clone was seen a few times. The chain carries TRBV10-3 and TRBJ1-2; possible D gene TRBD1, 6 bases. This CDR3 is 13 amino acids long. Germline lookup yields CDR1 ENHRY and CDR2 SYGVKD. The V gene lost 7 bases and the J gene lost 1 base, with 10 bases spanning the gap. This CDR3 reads CAITPDSNYGYTF. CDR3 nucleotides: TGTGCCATCACTCCGGACAGTAACTATGGCTACACCTTC.

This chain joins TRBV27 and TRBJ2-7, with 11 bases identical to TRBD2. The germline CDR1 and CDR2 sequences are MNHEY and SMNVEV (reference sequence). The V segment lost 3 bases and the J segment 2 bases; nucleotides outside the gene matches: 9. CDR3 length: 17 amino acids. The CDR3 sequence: CASSFGPPSGGTYEQYF. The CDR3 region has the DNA TGTGCCAGCAGTTTTGGACCTCCTAGCGGGGGGACCTACGAGCAGTACTTC.

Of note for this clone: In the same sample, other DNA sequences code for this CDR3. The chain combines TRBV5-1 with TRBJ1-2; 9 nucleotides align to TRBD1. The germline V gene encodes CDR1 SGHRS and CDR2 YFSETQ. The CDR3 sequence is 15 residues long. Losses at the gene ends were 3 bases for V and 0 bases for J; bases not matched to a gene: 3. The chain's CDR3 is CASSSRTGANYGYTF. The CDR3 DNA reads TGCGCCAGCAGCTCCCGGACAGGGGCTAACTATGGCTACACCTTC.

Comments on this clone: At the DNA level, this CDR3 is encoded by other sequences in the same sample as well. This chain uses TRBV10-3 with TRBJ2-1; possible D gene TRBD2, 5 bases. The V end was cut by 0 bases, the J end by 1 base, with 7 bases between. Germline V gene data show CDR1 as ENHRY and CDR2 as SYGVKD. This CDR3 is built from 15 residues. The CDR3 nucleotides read TGTGCCATCAGTGAGTCACGAGGGTCCTACAATGAGCAGTTCTTC. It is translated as CAISESRGSYNEQFF.

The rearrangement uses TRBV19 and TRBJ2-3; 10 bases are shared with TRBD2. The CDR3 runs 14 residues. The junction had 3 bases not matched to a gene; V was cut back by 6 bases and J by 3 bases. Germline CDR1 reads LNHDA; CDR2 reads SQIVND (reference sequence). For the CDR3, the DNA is TGTGCCAGTAGACGGACTAGCGGTACAGATACGCAGTATTTT. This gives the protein CASRRTSGTDTQYF. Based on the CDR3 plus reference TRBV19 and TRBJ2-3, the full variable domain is DGGITQSPKYLFRKEGQNVTLSCEQNLNHDAMYWYRQDPGQGLRLIYYSQIVNDFQKGDIAEGYSVSREKKESFPLTVTSAQKNPTAFYLCASRRTSGTDTQYFGPGTRLTVL.

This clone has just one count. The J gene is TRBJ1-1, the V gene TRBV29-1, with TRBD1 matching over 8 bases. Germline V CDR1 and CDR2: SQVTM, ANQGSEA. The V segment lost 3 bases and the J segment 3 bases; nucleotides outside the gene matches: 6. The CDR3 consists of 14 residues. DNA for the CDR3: TGCAGCGTTGATAGGGACAGGCTCGACACTGAAGCTTTCTTT. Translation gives CSVDRDRLDTEAFF.

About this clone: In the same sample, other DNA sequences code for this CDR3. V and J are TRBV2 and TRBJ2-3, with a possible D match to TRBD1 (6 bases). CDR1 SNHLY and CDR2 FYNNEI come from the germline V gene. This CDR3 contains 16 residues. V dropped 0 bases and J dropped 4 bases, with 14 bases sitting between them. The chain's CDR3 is CASSEALLGAPDTQYF. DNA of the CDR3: TGTGCCAGCAGTGAAGCGCTTCTGGGGGCGCCAGATACGCAGTATTTT.

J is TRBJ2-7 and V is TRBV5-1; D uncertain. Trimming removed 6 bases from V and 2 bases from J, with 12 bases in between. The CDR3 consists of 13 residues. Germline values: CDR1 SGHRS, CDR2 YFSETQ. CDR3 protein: CASKRGYTYEQYF. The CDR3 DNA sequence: TGCGCCAGCAAACGAGGTTACACCTACGAGCAGTACTTC.

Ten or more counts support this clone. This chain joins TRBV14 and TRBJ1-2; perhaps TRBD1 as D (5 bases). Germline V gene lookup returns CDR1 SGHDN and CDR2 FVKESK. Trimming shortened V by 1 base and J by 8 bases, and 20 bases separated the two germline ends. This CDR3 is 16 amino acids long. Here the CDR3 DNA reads TGTGCCAGCAGCCAAGCCCAGGGCGGCCGTTATGGCGGCTACACCTTC. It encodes CASSQAQGGRYGGYTF.

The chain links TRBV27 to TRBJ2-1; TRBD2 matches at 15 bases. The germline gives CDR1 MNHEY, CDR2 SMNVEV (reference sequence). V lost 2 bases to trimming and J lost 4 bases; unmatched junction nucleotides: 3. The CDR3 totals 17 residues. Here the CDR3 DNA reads TGTGCCAGCAGTTTAGGACTAGCGGGGGGGCCTTACAATGAGCAGTTCTTC. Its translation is CASSLGLAGGPYNEQFF.

The CDR3 DNA reads TGTGCCAGCAGCCAAACTAGCGGGGGGATAGATACGCAGTATTTT. Translated, it gives CASSQTSGGIDTQYF. V gene TRBV3-1 (or the pseudogene TRBV3-2) combines with J gene TRBJ2-3, with 12 positions matching TRBD2. Looked up from germline, CDR1 is LGHDT and CDR2 is YNNKEL (reference sequence). J gave up 5 bases and V 2 bases, and 2 bases lay outside the gene matches. This CDR3 comprises 15 residues.

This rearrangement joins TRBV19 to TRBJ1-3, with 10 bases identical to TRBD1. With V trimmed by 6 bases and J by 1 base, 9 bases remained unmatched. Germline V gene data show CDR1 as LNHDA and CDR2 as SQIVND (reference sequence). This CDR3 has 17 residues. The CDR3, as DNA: TGTGCCAGTAGCCGACAGGGGGCATTGGGATCTGGAAACACCATATATTTT. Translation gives CASSRQGALGSGNTIYF.

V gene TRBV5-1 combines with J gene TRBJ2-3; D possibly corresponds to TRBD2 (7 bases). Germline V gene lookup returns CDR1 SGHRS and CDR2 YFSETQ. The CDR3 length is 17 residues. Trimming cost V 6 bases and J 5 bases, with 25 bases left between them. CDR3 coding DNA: TGCGCCAGCAACCCAGTATCTCGCGGGGGCTTAGGAGATACGCAGTATTTT. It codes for CASNPVSRGGLGDTQYF. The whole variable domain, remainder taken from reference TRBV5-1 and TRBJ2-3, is KAGVTQTPRYLIKTRGQQVTLSCSPISGHRSVSWYQQTPGQGLQFLFEYFSETQRNKGNFPGRFSGRQFSNSRSEMNVSTLELGDSALYLCASNPVSRGGLGDTQYFGPGTRLTVL.

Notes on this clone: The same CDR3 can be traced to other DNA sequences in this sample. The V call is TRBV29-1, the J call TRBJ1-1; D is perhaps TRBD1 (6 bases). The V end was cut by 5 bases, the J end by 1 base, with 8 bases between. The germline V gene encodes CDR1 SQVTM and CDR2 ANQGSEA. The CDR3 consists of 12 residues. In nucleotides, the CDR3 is TGCAGCGTTCCCAGGGGGAACACTGAAGCTTTCTTT. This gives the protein CSVPRGNTEAFF.

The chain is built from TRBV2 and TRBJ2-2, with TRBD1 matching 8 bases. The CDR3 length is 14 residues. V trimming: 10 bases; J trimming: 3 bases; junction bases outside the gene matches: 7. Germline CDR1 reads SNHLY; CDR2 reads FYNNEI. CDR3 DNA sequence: TGTGCCACCCGAGCAGGGGGCTACACCGGGGAGCTGTTTTTT. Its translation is CATRAGGYTGELFF.

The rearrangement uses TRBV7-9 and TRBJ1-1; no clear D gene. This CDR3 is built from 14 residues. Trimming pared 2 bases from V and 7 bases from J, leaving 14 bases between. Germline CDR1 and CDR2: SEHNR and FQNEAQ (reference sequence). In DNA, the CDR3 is TGTGCCAGCAGCTTAACTCTAGACCCGATTGAAGCTTTCTTT. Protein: CASSLTLDPIEAFF.